These 22 T cell receptor beta chains came from one sample sequenced in a study of shared clonotypes between healthy human individuals. Some clones are missing from TCRdb's copy, which holds only in-frame ones; the method was immunoSEQ multiplex PCR. The profile shows some 2.1 million clones, about 95% of them singletons. Positive CCR7 selection of CD45RO-negative cells yielded the naive CD8 cells, and terminally differentiated effector memory CD45RA+ cells were excluded. What was sequenced was naive CD8+ T cells sorted from blood. These receptors originate from a young man in good health.

The rearrangement joins TRBV6-4 to TRBJ1-6; D is unresolved. Germline lookup yields CDR1 MRHNA and CDR2 SNTAGT. The CDR3 contains 14 residues. The germline V and J ends were trimmed by 8 bases and 7 bases, with 15 bases remaining between them. CDR3 in DNA: TGTGCCAGCCAGAGGATGGACGGGAATTCACCCCTCCACTTT. It codes for CASQRMDGNSPLHF.

V is TRBV7-2 and J is TRBJ1-5; D is undetermined. Trimming removed 5 bases at V and 5 bases at J, with 16 bases between. Germline V lookup: CDR1 SGHTA, CDR2 FQGNSA. This CDR3 is 15 amino acids long. In nucleotides, the CDR3 is TGTGCCAGCAGCACAACTCGTCAGGCGGATCAGCCCCAGCATTTT. This gives the protein CASSTTRQADQPQHF.

The chain links TRBV7-2 to TRBJ2-7; 10 bases are a match to TRBD1. The CDR3 covers 15 residues. Trimming took 1 base from V and 4 from J; bases not matched to a gene: 4. The germline gives CDR1 SGHTA, CDR2 FQGNSA. This CDR3 reads CASSLGQGAVYEQYF. The CDR3, as DNA: TGTGCCAGCAGCTTAGGACAGGGGGCGGTTTACGAGCAGTACTTC.

The V and J genes are TRBV14 and TRBJ2-1, with TRBD2 matching over 10 bases. Germline-derived CDR1 and CDR2 are SGHDN and FVKESK. The J segment lost 4 bases and the V segment lost 3 bases, leaving 9 bases of the junction unmatched. The CDR3 is 17 amino acids. CDR3 DNA: TGTGCCAGCAGCCAGGGACTCGGACTAGCGGAGTACAATGAGCAGTTCTTC. As protein: CASSQGLGLAEYNEQFF. Filled out from reference TRBV14 and TRBJ2-1, the complete variable domain reads EAGVTQFPSHSVIEKGQTVTLRCDPISGHDNLYWYRRVMGKEIKFLLHFVKESKQDESGMPNNRFLAERTGGTYSTLKVQPAELEDSGVYFCASSQGLGLAEYNEQFFGPGTRLTVL.

The CDR3 here is CASSLASGAYGYTF. DNA for the CDR3: TGTGCCAGCAGCTTAGCCTCAGGGGCCTATGGCTACACCTTC. The gene calls are TRBV5-4 and TRBJ1-2; D may be TRBD1 (6 bases). Trimming removed 2 bases from V and 4 bases from J, with 12 bases in between. This CDR3 has 14 residues. The germline V gene has CDR1 SGHNT and CDR2 YYREEE (reference sequence).

The chain links TRBV5-1 to TRBJ2-1; possible D gene TRBD1, 6 bases. Per germline, CDR1 SGHRS and CDR2 YFSETQ. The CDR3 contains 15 residues. With 7 bases removed from V and 5 bases from J, the gap between germline ends came to 19 bases. The CDR3 sequence: CASEMGQGINNEQFF. CDR3 bases: TGCGCCAGCGAAATGGGCCAGGGGATTAACAATGAGCAGTTCTTC.

Of note for this clone: The conserved phenylalanine or tryptophan normally closing the CDR3 is absent here, so this likely arose from a read error. The DNA is left out, because the CDR3 cannot be placed on it with certainty; the CDR3 is given as TCRdb lists it. The chain uses TRBV2 and TRBJ2-7; the D call in the table, TRBD1, was not verified against the DNA. Looked up from germline, CDR1 is SNHLY and CDR2 is FYNNEI. The CDR3 is 13 amino acids in total, end residues counted. CDR3 sequence: CASSPLWRGPTAS.

A single count supports this clone. The chain has TRBV5-1 and TRBJ2-3, with a weak D call TRBD2 (5 bases). Germline CDR1 is SGHRS and CDR2 is YFSETQ. The CDR3 contains 13 residues. The V end was cut by 6 bases, the J end by 4 bases, with 12 bases between. CDR3 sequence (DNA): TGCGCCAGCAACTGGGAGTCCGCAGATACGCAGTATTTT. Protein product: CASNWESADTQYF.

CDR3 in amino acids: CASSDGQAYGYTF. DNA for the CDR3: TGTGCCAGCAGTGATGGACAGGCGTATGGCTACACCTTC. This chain joins TRBV28 and TRBJ1-2, with TRBD1 matching 7 bases. Trimming took 5 bases from V and 5 from J; bases not matched to a gene: 5. This CDR3 comprises 13 residues. The V gene's germline CDR1 is MDHEN and CDR2 SYDVKM.

The chain couples TRBV7-8 to TRBJ2-5; tentative D call: TRBD1 (5 bases). The germline V gene encodes CDR1 SGHVS and CDR2 FQNEAQ. The CDR3 consists of 13 residues. V lost 1 base and J lost 4, with 7 bases in between. This CDR3 reads CASSLEDTETQYF. CDR3 DNA sequence: TGTGCCAGCAGCTTAGAGGACACAGAGACCCAGTACTTC.

The rearrangement links TRBV9 to TRBJ1-2; tentatively, D is TRBD1 (5 bases). The CDR3 sequence is 15 residues long. V was shortened by 0 bases and J by 4 bases, with 13 bases between the two germline ends. CDR1 is SGDLS, CDR2 YYNGEE, per germline. The CDR3 DNA reads TGTGCCAGCAGCGTAGCGTCGGGGGTTGGCTATGGCTACACCTTC. Its translation is CASSVASGVGYGYTF.

The sample holds one count of this clone. This chain connects TRBV9 to TRBJ1-4; D remains unclear. CDR3 length equals 15 residues. Looked up from germline, CDR1 is SGDLS and CDR2 is YYNGEE. V lost 3 bases to trimming and J lost 6 bases, with 15 bases between them. For the CDR3, the DNA is TGTGCCAGCAGCGCCACAGTCTTCGGGGATGAAAAACTGTTTTTT. It codes for CASSATVFGDEKLFF.

J is TRBJ2-7 and V is TRBV27; 7 bases agree with TRBD1. The CDR3 length is 14 residues. V trimming: 5 bases; J trimming: 7 bases; junction bases outside the gene matches: 11. Germline V lookup: CDR1 MNHEY, CDR2 SMNVEV (reference sequence). The chain's CDR3 is CASSPRTGDREQYF. In DNA form, the CDR3 reads TGTGCCAGCAGTCCTCGGACAGGCGATAGGGAGCAGTACTTC.

This clone has just one count. The CDR3 DNA reads as TGTGCCAGCAGACCTCCGGGACAGGGCTACGAGCAGTACTTC. Its translation: CASRPPGQGYEQYF. V gene TRBV5-4 combines with J gene TRBJ2-7; the match to TRBD1 covers 9 bases. Germline V gene data show CDR1 as SGHNT and CDR2 as YYREEE (reference sequence). Trimming at V came to 5 bases and at J to 3 bases, leaving 6 bases not matched to a gene. The CDR3 contains 14 residues.

The chain combines TRBV4-3 with TRBJ2-7; no firm D call. CDR3 size: 18 residues. Germline V gives CDR1 LGHNA, CDR2 YSLEER. V was pared by 0 bases and J by 3 bases, with 21 bases between. DNA of the CDR3: TGCGCCAGCAGCCAAGATTTGGGCCTAGAGGCAAGCAGCTACGAGCAGTACTTC. Translating gives CASSQDLGLEASSYEQYF.

CDR3 loop: CASSKADRGLATNTGELFF. CDR3 nucleotide sequence: TGTGCCAGCAGCAAAGCTGACCGCGGACTAGCCACGAACACCGGGGAGCTGTTTTTT. V is TRBV21-1 and J is TRBJ2-2; the tabulated D call, TRBD2, remains unverified against the DNA. TRBV21-1 is tagged as a pseudogene. The CDR3 extends over 19 amino acids.

The chain is built from TRBV29-1 and TRBJ2-1, with D hard to call. Germline V gene sequence: CDR1 SQVTM, CDR2 ANQGSEA. Between the trimmed V and J ends, which lost 6 bases and 4 bases, there was a span of 16 bases. The CDR3 contains 14 residues. CDR3 coding DNA: TGCAGCGTCCAGTCAGCTAACTATTACAATGAGCAGTTCTTC. It specifies CSVQSANYYNEQFF.

This clone was observed a few times. This chain joins TRBV11-2 and TRBJ1-5; D uncertain. Germline CDR1 reads SGHAT; CDR2 reads FQNNGV. CDR3 size: 13 residues. V dropped 0 bases and J dropped 1 base, with 1 base sitting between them. The CDR3 nucleotides are TGTGCCAGCAGCTTAGAAAGCAATCAGCCCCAGCATTTT. Protein sequence: CASSLESNQPQHF. Using reference TRBV11-2 and TRBJ1-5 for the parts outside the CDR3, the full variable domain is EAGVAQSPRYKIIEKRQSVAFWCNPISGHATLYWYQQILGQGPKLLIQFQNNGVVDDSQLPKDRFSAERLKGVDSTLKIQPAKLEDSAVYLCASSLESNQPQHFGDGTRLSIL.

The count of this clone is one. The V gene is TRBV4-1, the J gene TRBJ1-5; D is undetermined. Trimming shortened V by 1 base and J by 3 bases, and 10 bases separated the two germline ends. Germline V gene lookup returns CDR1 MGHRA and CDR2 YSYEKL. CDR3 size: 15 residues. The DNA of the CDR3 is TGCGCCAGCAGCCAAGTAGTAGGTGCCAATCAGCCCCAGCATTTT. It yields the protein CASSQVVGANQPQHF.

The rearrangement uses TRBV4-1 and TRBJ2-7; D may be TRBD2 (5 bases). This CDR3 region has 14 residues. The germline V gene encodes CDR1 MGHRA and CDR2 YSYEKL. V dropped 4 bases and J dropped 3 bases, with 13 bases sitting between them. CDR3 DNA sequence: TGCGCCAGCAGCCCGGACTGGGAAAACTACGAGCAGTACTTC. It encodes CASSPDWENYEQYF.

This chain uses TRBV6-5 with TRBJ2-3, with D hard to call. The V and J ends lost 4 bases and 9 bases respectively, with 14 bases between them. Germline CDR1 reads MNHEY; CDR2 reads SVGAGI. The length of the CDR3 is 13 residues. The CDR3 DNA sequence: TGTGCCAGCAGTTTCCCCGGTGGAGAAACGCAGTATTTT. It is translated as CASSFPGGETQYF.

With respect to this clone: Other DNA sequences within the sample encode an identical CDR3. V usage is TRBV9 and J usage is TRBJ1-4; maybe TRBD1 (5 bases). The CDR3 sequence is 14 residues long. V shed 3 bases and J shed 5 bases, with 11 bases lying between them. Germline assignment: CDR1 SGDLS and CDR2 YYNGEE. The chain's CDR3 is CASSAGTGNEKLFF. CDR3 nucleotides: TGTGCCAGCAGCGCCGGGACGGGGAATGAAAAACTGTTTTTT.